These T cell receptor beta chains were read from a single sample in a study of blood T cell repertoires in COVID-19. Assay: immunoSEQ multiplex PCR; the TCRdb copy retains only in-frame clones and omits some. The sample consists of 45,000 or so clones, around 85% of them appearing once. Sequencing was carried out using peripheral blood. The source of these receptors is an elderly woman with acute or convalescent COVID-19. Both conserved end residues are part of each CDR3. The D gene is left open where the match is weak. Expanded clones are given a class, and other clones once, few, many or no size at all.

>TRBD1|.|TRBV7-8
CASSLRQGLSEKLFF
>.|.|TRBV29-1
CSVEDRETYEQYF
>.|few|TRBV19
CASSIGAEREQYF
>TRBD1|.|TRBV28
CASIEQGATNEKLFF
>TRBD1|.|TRBV6-1
CASSEAGTVFSGNTIYF
>.|.|TRBV5-6
CASSPQGFVNEQFF
>TRBD2|.|TRBV5-8
CASSFIAGVNYEQYF
>.|.|TRBV2
CASSSAEGPQHF
>.|.|TRBV19
CASHNREEQFF
>.|.|TRBV3-1/TRBV3-2
CASSQGQGGETQYF
>.|.|TRBV6-5
CATSTATNEKLFF
>.|once|TRBV6-1
CASSEASGHLNSGNTIYF
>.|.|TRBV7-9
CASSLSSVVETQYF
>.|.|TRBV12-3/TRBV12-4
CASSQPQGYGYTF
>.|.|TRBV9
CASSVAQAANTGELFF
>.|once|TRBV10-1
CASSATHYNEQFF
>.|.|TRBV15
CATSRVRRVDQPQHF
>TRBD1|.|TRBV7-2
CASGTGLSGNTIYF
>.|.|TRBV19
CASSISPNTEAFF
>TRBD1|.|TRBV28
CASKGGQGAGEQYF
>TRBD2|.|TRBV15
CATSYRDYTDTQYF
>TRBD1|.|TRBV9
CASSEGQGSEKLFF
>TRBD1|once|TRBV3-1/TRBV3-2
CASSPDRANTEAFF
>TRBD2|.|TRBV7-9
CASSLDRTSGRVNEQFF
>.|.|TRBV6-2/TRBV6-3
CASSPGSIDYNEQFF
>.|.|TRBV29-1
CSVGVGGPEGGKLFF
>.|.|TRBV5-1
CASSLEQGSNYGYTF
>.|.|TRBV5-5
CASSNAQGIYGYTF
>.|once|TRBV19
CASSLEGGTEAFF
>TRBD1|.|TRBV30
CAWKPRDSLLDTQYF
>TRBD2|.|TRBV3-1/TRBV3-2
CASSQSFRRESYEQYF
>.|.|TRBV6-5
CASSYSEGRRGTQYF
>.|few|TRBV19
CASSIQEGTNTEAFF
>.|.|TRBV28
CASKYTGTLRQPQHF
>.|.|TRBV4-2
CASSQVLTGPTNTEAFF
>TRBD2|.|TRBV29-1
CSVGSGGTYEQYF
>TRBD1|.|TRBV6-1
CASSERQGANTIYF
>.|.|TRBV3-1/TRBV3-2
CASSQQGTRNEQYF